This entry lists 21 T cell receptor beta chains sequenced from one sample in a study of T-cell memory formation after mild COVID-19. TCRdb called the 5' RACE reads again in MiXCR, with one record for every CDR3 protein. The table records some 82,000 distinct CDR3 sequences, 10% to 15% of them present only once. Sample: PBMCs or a T cell subset sorted from them (not recorded which). The receptors stem from a man younger than 35 who had mild COVID-19 (a few samples of this study predate the infection). Cell type and time point are not known.

This clonotype was picked up a small number of times. The V gene is TRBV7-9, the J gene TRBJ1-1; D gene uncertain. This CDR3 spans 13 amino acids. Per germline, CDR1 SEHNR and CDR2 FQNEAQ (reference sequence). Between the trimmed V and J ends, which lost 5 bases and 4 bases, there was a span of 11 bases. CDR3 loop: CASSAATGTEAFF. The CDR3, as DNA: TGTGCCAGCAGCGCAGCCACGGGCACTGAAGCTTTCTTT.

J is TRBJ2-3 and V is TRBV15; 9 bases match TRBD2. V gave up 0 bases and J gave up 5 bases; unmatched junction bases: 6. Per the germline V gene, CDR1 is LNHNV and CDR2 is YYDKDF (reference sequence). The CDR3 has 16 amino acids. Here the CDR3 reads CATSREAGGHLDTQYF. DNA of the CDR3: TGTGCCACCAGCAGAGAGGCGGGGGGGCATTTAGATACGCAGTATTTT.

This clonotype was found a few times. The chain joins TRBV5-1 to TRBJ2-5; D gene uncertain. CDR1 and CDR2 (germline): SGHRS, YFSETQ. V lost 0 bases, J lost 5 bases, and 11 bases lay in between. The length of the CDR3 is 14 residues. CDR3 amino acids: CASSLEFRSETQYF. The CDR3 DNA sequence: TGCGCCAGCAGCTTGGAGTTTCGCTCGGAGACCCAGTACTTC.

The rearrangement uses TRBV4-3 and TRBJ2-1; 8 bases are shared with TRBD1. The CDR3 is 17 amino acids. In germline, CDR1 is LGHNA, CDR2 YSLEER. Losses at the gene ends were 3 bases for V and 0 bases for J; bases not matched to a gene: 7. CDR3 DNA: TGCGCCAGCAGCCAGGAGGACAGGGACAGCTCCTACAATGAGCAGTTCTTC. Its translation: CASSQEDRDSSYNEQFF.

The rearrangement links TRBV12-3 or TRBV12-4 to TRBJ2-7; TRBD2 is a possible D gene (6 bases). The germline V and J ends were trimmed by 0 bases and 6 bases, with 12 bases remaining between them. CDR3 length: 14 residues. The CDR3 sequence: CASSLAPGRLEQYF. CDR3 sequence (DNA): TGTGCCAGCAGTTTAGCCCCGGGGAGGCTCGAGCAGTACTTC.

The chain couples TRBV27 to TRBJ1-6, with D possibly matching TRBD1 (6 bases). CDR1 and CDR2 from the germline V gene are MNHEY and SMNVEV (reference sequence). V lost 1 base and J 7 bases, leaving 8 bases between the germline ends. The CDR3 is 14 amino acids. CDR3 DNA sequence: TGTGCCAGCAGTTTATTGGGGGCAAATTCACCCCTCCACTTT. This codes for CASSLLGANSPLHF.

This clonotype was recorded at least ten times. The J gene is TRBJ2-1, the V gene TRBV29-1; 7 positions agree with TRBD2. Germline V gives CDR1 SQVTM, CDR2 ANQGSEA. This CDR3 is 15 amino acids long. Trimming removed 4 bases from V and 7 bases from J; junction bases left unmatched: 13. CDR3 DNA sequence: TGCAGCGTTGTAAATCGGGCGGGGGTCTTAAATGAGCAGTTCTTC. Its protein product is CSVVNRAGVLNEQFF.

This clonotype was seen a few times. V and J are TRBV6-5 and TRBJ2-2, with a tentative D call TRBD1 (5 bases). CDR3 length: 14 amino acids. V was trimmed by 2 bases and J by 6 bases, leaving 10 bases between them. Germline V gives CDR1 MNHEY, CDR2 SVGAGI. The CDR3 region is CASSYATGPGELFF. The CDR3 DNA sequence: TGTGCCAGCAGTTACGCTACAGGACCCGGGGAGCTGTTTTTT.

This chain links TRBV28 with TRBJ2-5, with D perhaps given as TRBD1 or TRBD2 (5 bases each). The V end was cut by 5 bases, the J end by 5 bases, with 15 bases between. Germline V CDR1 and CDR2: MDHEN, SYDVKM. The CDR3 contains 14 residues. The CDR3 DNA sequence: TGTGCCAGCAGTGGGGTTACTTGGGGGGAGACCCAGTACTTC. Its translation: CASSGVTWGETQYF.

This chain joins TRBV28 and TRBJ1-2; a possible D gene is TRBD1 (6 bases). V dropped 3 bases and J dropped 2 bases, with 13 bases sitting between them. CDR3 length: 15 residues. CDR1 is MDHEN and CDR2 is SYDVKM in the germline V gene. CDR3 nucleotides: TGTGCCAGCAGTTTTAGGGGGACTTTAAACTATGGCTACACCTTC. Amino acid sequence: CASSFRGTLNYGYTF.

For this clonotype: At one end the junction does not follow the germline gene, possibly because of a read error. This chain links TRBV7-7 with TRBJ2-2; TRBD1 aligns across 9 bases. The CDR3 runs 15 residues. The germline V gene encodes CDR1 SSHAT and CDR2 FNYEAQ (reference sequence). CDR3 nucleotides: TGTGCTAGCAGGTCGGGACAGGGCAACACCGGGGAGCTGTTTTTT. Translating it yields CASRSGQGNTGELFF.

The chain combines TRBV7-9 with TRBJ2-3, with D possibly TRBD1 on 5 matching bases. V was cut by 4 bases and J by 2 bases, with 13 bases left in between. Germline V gene lookup returns CDR1 SEHNR and CDR2 FQNEAQ (reference sequence). The CDR3 has 15 amino acids. The CDR3 nucleotides are TGTGCCAGCAGCTCCTTGACAGAGTCCACAGATACGCAGTATTTT. As protein: CASSSLTESTDTQYF. Together with reference TRBV7-9 and TRBJ2-3, the CDR3 gives the full variable domain: DTGVSQNPRHKITKRGQNVTFRCDPISEHNRLYWYRQTLGQGPEFLTYFQNEAQLEKSRLLSDRFSAERPKGSFSTLEIQRTEQGDSAMYLCASSSLTESTDTQYFGPGTRLTVL.

This clonotype was seen repeatedly, ten times or more. The J gene is TRBJ1-4, the V gene TRBV12-3 or TRBV12-4; maybe TRBD1 (5 bases). V gave up 5 bases and J gave up 4 bases, with 11 bases separating them. The CDR3 runs to 14 residues. This CDR3 is CASSPPGVNEKLFF. The CDR3 DNA follows: TGTGCCAGCAGTCCCCCGGGGGTTAATGAAAAACTGTTTTTT.

The sample holds many counts of this clonotype. The rearrangement joins TRBV5-1 to TRBJ2-3; no definite D call. The CDR3 contains 13 residues. Looked up from germline, CDR1 is SGHRS and CDR2 is YFSETQ. V lost 0 bases and J 6 bases, leaving 8 bases between the germline ends. In DNA, the CDR3 is TGCGCCAGCAGCTTGGGCTCCGTGGATACGCAGTATTTT. Its protein is CASSLGSVDTQYF.

The chain employs TRBV5-1 and TRBJ1-6; D unclear. The CDR3 runs 17 residues. Germline values: CDR1 SGHRS, CDR2 YFSETQ. With 6 bases removed from V and 7 bases from J, the gap between germline ends came to 23 bases. Here the CDR3 DNA reads TGCGCCAGCAAAGAAACCGCAGGACGGGTCTTCAATTCACCCCTCCACTTT. Protein sequence: CASKETAGRVFNSPLHF.

This clonotype has just a few counts. The genes are TRBV7-2 and TRBJ2-3; D call uncertain. There are 15 residues in the CDR3. Trimming shortened V by 5 bases and J by 3 bases, and 15 bases separated the two germline ends. Germline-derived CDR1 and CDR2 are SGHTA and FQGNSA. The CDR3 DNA follows: TGTGCCAGCAGCCCCCCAACCGGGTGGACAGATACGCAGTATTTT. This codes for CASSPPTGWTDTQYF.

V usage is TRBV6-5 and J usage is TRBJ1-1; D not resolved. CDR1 is MNHEY, CDR2 SVGAGI, per germline. The CDR3 contains 13 residues. Trimming left V 2 bases short and J 5 bases short, with 9 bases between. CDR3 residues: CASSYGRLTEAFF. In DNA form, the CDR3 reads TGTGCCAGCAGTTACGGCAGGCTGACTGAAGCTTTCTTT.

In its sample, this clonotype was seen many times. This chain joins TRBV9 and TRBJ2-1; TRBD1 might be the D (5 bases). Germline V gene sequence: CDR1 SGDLS, CDR2 YYNGEE. CDR3 length: 11 residues. V was pared by 4 bases and J by 11 bases, with 10 bases between. CDR3 amino acids: CASSPGSQQFF. CDR3 nucleotides: TGTGCCAGCAGCCCAGGGTCCCAGCAGTTCTTC.

This clonotype was counted a few times. The chain combines TRBV7-2 with TRBJ2-1; the D gene is possibly TRBD1 (5 bases). Germline lookup yields CDR1 SGHTA and CDR2 FQGNSA. This CDR3 is built from 13 residues. Trimming took 5 bases from V and 3 from J, leaving 8 bases between them. The DNA for the CDR3 is TGTGCCAGCAGCACGGACAACTACAATGAGCAGTTCTTC. Encoded protein: CASSTDNYNEQFF.

In its sample, this clonotype was seen a few times. V and J are TRBV6-2 or TRBV6-3 and TRBJ2-7; D is unclear. This CDR3 is 13 amino acids long. V lost 6 bases to trimming and J lost 1 base, with 10 bases between them. The germline CDR1 and CDR2 sequences are MNHEY and SVGEGT. The CDR3 DNA reads TGTGCCAGCAGACCCCGTCTATCCTACGAGCAGTACTTC. It is translated as CASRPRLSYEQYF.

This clonotype was seen ten or more times. The chain carries TRBV20-1 and TRBJ1-5; perhaps TRBD1 as D (5 bases). Germline values: CDR1 DFQATT, CDR2 SNEGSKA (reference sequence). The CDR3 length is 14 residues. V dropped 0 bases and J dropped 2 bases, with 8 bases sitting between them. CDR3 DNA: TGCAGTGCTAGAGATCTAGGGGGCAATCAGCCCCAGCATTTT. Its protein product is CSARDLGGNQPQHF.